These 10 T cell receptor beta chains originate from one sample sequenced in a study of regulatory T cells in long-lasting Graves disease. Time point defined: newly diagnosed GD, antithyroid drugs for less than 3 months. The TCR library was made from RNA extracted from PBMCs. CDR3-region Arm-PCR and iRepertoire HTBI primers produced the TCR beta libraries. MiXCR was run by TCRdb on the multiplex PCR reads, yielding one entry per CDR3 protein. The profile covers fewer than 650,000 distinct CDR3 sequences, with 16% appearing a single time and about 18% taken by the ten largest. This sample also belongs to another study, concerning T cells in Graves' hyperthyroidism and ophthalmopathy.

Specimen: peripheral blood mononuclear cells (PBMCs), collected at new diagnosis, from a patient treated with antithyroid drugs. All receptors come from a woman aged 25 to 45 with Graves disease.

This clonotype was seen repeatedly, ten times or more. The chain uses TRBV28 and TRBJ1-1; a weak D match, TRBD1 (6 bases). V was cut by 6 bases and J by 4 bases, with 12 bases left in between. The length of the CDR3 is 13 residues. Germline values: CDR1 MDHEN, CDR2 SYDVKM. As DNA, the CDR3 is TGTGCCAGCAGCCAGGGGTCGGGCACTGAAGCTTTCTTT. Protein: CASSQGSGTEAFF.

The J gene is TRBJ2-7, the V gene TRBV11-2, with D unresolved. The CDR3 is 16 amino acids. V was clipped by 0 bases and J by 2 bases, with 14 bases between them. Germline V gives CDR1 SGHAT, CDR2 FQNNGV. CDR3 in amino acids: CASSLDWGGAAYEQYF. The DNA for the CDR3 is TGTGCCAGCAGCTTAGATTGGGGTGGCGCCGCCTACGAGCAGTACTTC.

This chain connects TRBV5-5 to TRBJ1-6; 7 bases agree with TRBD1. Germline V gene lookup returns CDR1 SGHKS and CDR2 YYEKEE (reference sequence). The CDR3 spans 17 residues. The J segment lost 4 bases and the V segment lost 5 bases, leaving 12 bases of the junction unmatched. In nucleotides, the CDR3 is TGTGCCAGCAGTCGTCTACAACCGGGACAGTATAATTCACCCCTCCACTTT. Translating it yields CASSRLQPGQYNSPLHF.

This clonotype was found many times. This chain connects TRBV12-3 or TRBV12-4 to TRBJ2-1; 9 positions match TRBD2. The ends lost 5 bases at V and 3 bases at J; junction bases unmatched: 5. The CDR3 runs 15 residues. Here the CDR3 reads CASSPGLAYYNEQFF. The CDR3 coding sequence is TGTGCCAGCAGTCCCGGACTAGCGTACTACAATGAGCAGTTCTTC.

This clonotype occurred many times. The rearrangement links TRBV28 to TRBJ2-1; 9 bases agree with TRBD2. The CDR3 totals 16 residues. The germline gives CDR1 MDHEN, CDR2 SYDVKM. Germline trimming cut 4 bases from V and 7 bases from J; bases unmatched to any gene: 11. CDR3 protein: CASSSPAGGPRNEQFF. The CDR3 bases are TGTGCCAGCAGTTCCCCTGCGGGAGGGCCGAGGAATGAGCAGTTCTTC.

The chain employs TRBV19 and TRBJ2-1; TRBD2 is a possible D gene (5 bases). Trimming stripped 3 bases from V and 7 bases from J, with 13 bases between. The CDR3 is made up of 14 amino acids. In germline, CDR1 is LNHDA, CDR2 SQIVND (reference sequence). CDR3 sequence reads: CASSMGFWENEQFF. CDR3 bases: TGTGCCAGTAGTATGGGGTTCTGGGAGAATGAGCAGTTCTTC.

The table lists this clonotype with a few counts. The rearrangement uses TRBV12-3 or TRBV12-4 and TRBJ2-3, with D possibly matching TRBD2 (6 bases). V lost 3 bases and J lost 2, with 21 bases in between. The CDR3 covers 18 residues. CDR3 amino acids: CASSFRGRPSQNTDTQYF. CDR3 coding DNA: TGTGCCAGCAGTTTCCGTGGGAGGCCCTCCCAGAACACAGATACGCAGTATTTT.

This clonotype has ten or more counts. The chain recombines TRBV30 with TRBJ1-1, with 8 nucleotides matching TRBD1. The germline V gene encodes CDR1 GTSNPN and CDR2 SVGIG (reference sequence). V gave up 0 bases and J gave up 1 base; unmatched junction bases: 4. The CDR3 loop spans 15 amino acids. CDR3 DNA sequence: TGTGCCTGGAGTGTTTGGACAGGGCCGAACACTGAAGCTTTCTTT. This codes for CAWSVWTGPNTEAFF.

There are many counts of this clonotype. The rearrangement links TRBV11-2 to TRBJ1-1; no reliable D call. The V gene lost 3 bases and the J gene lost 1 base, with 9 bases spanning the gap. CDR1 and CDR2 from the germline V gene are SGHAT and FQNNGV. The CDR3 has 14 amino acids. CDR3 sequence (DNA): TGTGCCAGCAGCTTGGAGGCTAAGAACACTGAAGCTTTCTTT. It codes for CASSLEAKNTEAFF.

This clonotype came up many times. The rearrangement links TRBV28 to TRBJ2-7; the D is unclear. The CDR3 extends over 13 amino acids. Germline loops: CDR1 MDHEN, CDR2 SYDVKM. The ends were cut back, 6 bases at V and 2 bases at J, with 11 bases in the middle. The chain's CDR3 is CASSPPQTYEQYF. The CDR3 DNA follows: TGTGCCAGCAGCCCGCCGCAGACCTACGAGCAGTACTTC.